Listed here are 14 T cell receptor beta chains from one sample, sequenced in a study of blood T cell repertoires in COVID-19. Generated by immunoSEQ multiplex PCR, the TCRdb table keeps only in-frame clones and is missing some. This table holds about 250,000 clones, 89% found once. The sample consisted of peripheral blood. These receptor sequences come from a woman aged 35 to 49 who had recovered from COVID-19.

The chain combines TRBV5-4 with TRBJ1-2; D might be TRBD1 (6 bases). The CDR3 has 14 amino acids. Germline V gene sequence: CDR1 SGHNT, CDR2 YYREEE (reference sequence). V was shortened by 4 bases and J by 8 bases, with 18 bases between the two germline ends. As DNA, the CDR3 is TGTGCCAGCAGCGTCCCAGGGGAAGTAGGGGGCTACACCTTC. It codes for CASSVPGEVGGYTF.

In this sample, this clone turned up a few times. J is TRBJ1-3 and V is TRBV28; D might be TRBD1 (5 bases). The CDR3 totals 14 residues. Trimming shortened V by 5 bases and J by 0 bases, and 8 bases separated the two germline ends. In germline, CDR1 is MDHEN, CDR2 SYDVKM. CDR3: CASSLGGSGNTIYF. CDR3 sequence (DNA): TGTGCCAGCAGTCTCGGGGGCTCTGGAAACACCATATATTTT.

The rearrangement joins TRBV23-1 to TRBJ1-6; tentative D call: TRBD1 (6 bases). TRBV23-1 carries the ORF label, with uncertain function. CDR3 length: 19 amino acids. V was pared by 4 bases and J by 0 bases, with 19 bases between. DNA of the CDR3: TGCGCCAGCAGTCCCACTTGTTGGACGGACAGCTCCTATAATTCACCCCTCCACTTT. It is translated as CASSPTCWTDSSYNSPLHF.

The chain carries TRBV7-2 and TRBJ2-1, with 10 nucleotides matching TRBD2. The junction had 8 bases not matched to a gene; V was cut back by 0 bases and J by 3 bases. The CDR3 contains 18 residues. From germline, CDR1 is SGHTA and CDR2 FQGNSA. Written as DNA, the CDR3 is TGTGCCAGCAGCTTAGCGCCTGTACTAGCGGGACACTACAATGAGCAGTTCTTC. It specifies CASSLAPVLAGHYNEQFF.

J is TRBJ2-7 and V is TRBV28, with 10 bases identical to TRBD1. The length of the CDR3 is 15 residues. The germline V gene encodes CDR1 MDHEN and CDR2 SYDVKM. After removal of 5 bases from V and 3 bases from J, the junction contained 7 bases not matched to a gene. For the CDR3, the DNA is TGTGCCAGCAGTCCGGGACAGGGGACGGACTACGAGCAGTACGTC. Protein product: CASSPGQGTDYEQYV.

The J gene is TRBJ2-7, the V gene TRBV6-6; D possibly corresponds to TRBD1 (7 bases). This CDR3 spans 15 amino acids. Per the germline V gene, CDR1 is MNHNY and CDR2 is SVGAGI (reference sequence). The V end lost 2 bases, the J end lost 5 bases, and 16 bases lay between the germline ends. CDR3 bases: TGTGCCAGCAGTTACGATCGGACAGGAGGGAACGAGCAGTACTTC. Translated, it gives CASSYDRTGGNEQYF.

This rearrangement joins TRBV10-2 to TRBJ2-5, with 12 nucleotides matching TRBD2. J was trimmed by 5 bases and V by 5 bases; bases with no gene match: 3. Germline CDR1 and CDR2: WSHSY and SAAADI. This CDR3 is built from 14 residues. For the CDR3, the DNA is TGCGCCAGCAGTCCCGGACTAGCGGGGGAGACCCAGTACTTC. Its translation: CASSPGLAGETQYF.

This chain's CDR3 is CASSLDGMNTEAFF. The CDR3 DNA follows: TGCGCCAGCAGCTTGGACGGTATGAACACTGAAGCTTTCTTT. The V and J genes are TRBV5-1 and TRBJ1-1; D call uncertain. Germline-derived CDR1 and CDR2 are SGHRS and YFSETQ. CDR3 length equals 14 residues. V was clipped by 0 bases and J by 0 bases, with 6 bases between them.

The chain recombines TRBV6-5 with TRBJ1-3; D gene uncertain. CDR1 is MNHEY, CDR2 SVGAGI, per germline. Between the trimmed V and J ends, which lost 8 bases and 4 bases, there was a span of 9 bases. This CDR3 comprises 12 residues. CDR3 sequence (DNA): TGTGCCAGCTCCGCAACAGGAAACACCATATATTTT. Amino acid sequence: CASSATGNTIYF.

This clone was detected a few times. The chain links TRBV13 to TRBJ1-6; 10 bases match TRBD1. The CDR3 spans 15 residues. J was trimmed by 7 bases and V by 5 bases; bases with no gene match: 5. The germline V gene has CDR1 PRHDT and CDR2 FYEKMQ (reference sequence). The CDR3 reads CASSPPGQGNSPLHF. The DNA for the CDR3 is TGTGCCAGCAGCCCGCCGGGACAGGGGAATTCACCCCTCCACTTT.

This clone came up once. This sequence joins TRBV7-2 and TRBJ2-7; 16 nucleotides line up with TRBD2. Looked up from germline, CDR1 is SGHTA and CDR2 is FQGNSA. The CDR3 contains 15 residues. V shed 4 bases, J shed 5 bases, and the junction held 2 bases outside the gene matches. The CDR3 protein is CASSWGLAGGNEQYV. DNA of the CDR3: TGTGCCAGCAGCTGGGGACTAGCGGGAGGGAACGAGCAGTACGTC.

This clone was detected once. The V call is TRBV7-9, the J call TRBJ2-3, with 14 bases matching TRBD2. Per germline, CDR1 SEHNR and CDR2 FQNEAQ (reference sequence). This CDR3 is 16 amino acids long. V gave up 6 bases and J gave up 4 bases; unmatched junction bases: 6. CDR3 sequence reads: CASRRTSGRYADTQYF. The CDR3 DNA reads TGTGCCAGCAGACGGACTAGCGGGAGGTATGCAGATACGCAGTATTTT. Full variable domain (outside the CDR3, taken from reference TRBV7-9 and TRBJ2-3): DTGVSQNPRHKITKRGQNVTFRCDPISEHNRLYWYRQTLGQGPEFLTYFQNEAQLEKSRLLSDRFSAERPKGSFSTLEIQRTEQGDSAMYLCASRRTSGRYADTQYFGPGTRLTVL.

The V and J genes are TRBV19 and TRBJ1-5; no reliable D call. V was shortened by 3 bases and J by 0 bases, with 24 bases between the two germline ends. Germline CDR1 LNHDA, CDR2 SQIVND (reference sequence). The CDR3 runs to 20 residues. DNA for the CDR3: TGTGCCAGTAGTATGGGTTCGGTATCGGACTGGGAAATTAGCAATCAGCCCCAGCATTTT. Its protein product is CASSMGSVSDWEISNQPQHF.

V is TRBV7-2 and J is TRBJ1-5; D not resolved. Germline-derived CDR1 and CDR2 are SGHTA and FQGNSA. The CDR3 is 15 residues long. The germline V and J ends were trimmed by 1 base and 5 bases, with 12 bases remaining between them. The CDR3 sequence: CASSLGRAVDQPQHF. The CDR3, as DNA: TGTGCCAGCAGCTTAGGGCGAGCGGTCGATCAGCCCCAGCATTTT. The whole variable domain, remainder taken from reference TRBV7-2 and TRBJ1-5, is GAGVSQSPSNKVTEKGKDVELRCDPISGHTALYWYRQSLGQGLEFLIYFQGNSAPDKSGLPSDRFSAERTGGSVSTLTIQRTQQEDSAVYLCASSLGRAVDQPQHFGDGTRLSIL.